This T cell receptor beta chain stems from a study of cytomegalovirus exposure and HLA in healthy donors. The PCR ran on 60 Vbeta and 13 Jbeta primers. The data were produced by immunoSEQ multiplex PCR, yet TCRdb's version contains in-frame clones alone and is incomplete. The data show some 150,000 clones, approximately 82% seen once. Germline loops: CDR1 LNHDA, CDR2 SQIVND (reference sequence). V shed 3 bases, J shed 6 bases, and the junction held 10 bases outside the gene matches. The CDR3 has 16 amino acids. For this clone: Its antigen is as yet unknown.

General study findings and limits: The only immune exposure information that was available was CMV serostatus.

This sequence originates from a woman aged 40-49 years in good health and CMV-seronegative. The chain is built from TRBV19 and TRBJ1-4, with 7 bases fitting TRBD1. Sequencing input: PBMCs. The CDR3, as DNA: TGTGCCAGTAGTATTCTGGACAGGCGGGATGATGAAAAACTGTTTTTT. Protein: CASSILDRRDDEKLFF.